This TCR beta chain was identified in a study of blood T cells in healthy people across ages (dated by TCRdb to the mid-2010s). Background on the whole study: Template switching captured roughly one uniquely barcoded TCR beta cDNA molecule per two T cells in model experiments. To avoid experimental bias, donors of different ages were spread randomly across the sequencing lanes. Two additional independent replicas of 1 million unique cDNA reads from the same blood draw were analyzed for two donors (one aged 18 to 30 and one aged 80 or older). Using deep sequencing normalized with unique cDNA molecular identifiers, the study measured how TCR beta repertoire diversity changes with age. The donors were split into four age groups: young (average about 15 years), middle-aged (39), aged (more than 55) and long-lived (about 82).

This clonotype came up a few times. It lacks a known antigen. A read error may be the cause here, since a much bigger clone is one base away. The CDR3 sequence holds 12 residues, the cysteine and phenylalanine included. CDR3 DNA is the only sequence kept; it has 36 bases, read in frame from the first base. Reading the germline V gene gives CDR1 MNHEY and CDR2 SVGEGT. V is pared back by 6 bases and J by 11 bases, with 16 bases lying between the germline termini. Library method: 5' RACE. TCRdb shows the sequencer as Illumina HiSeq 2500. A second PCR of about 6 to 11 cycles was performed with a sample-barcoded 5' primer and a J-beta primer mix. Each TCR beta cDNA molecule received a unique molecular identifier from a template-switch 5' adaptor carrying 12 random nucleotides. Each sample yielded at least 2.5 million CDR3-containing paired-end reads. First-strand cDNA synthesis was performed from all RNA using the Mint cDNA synthesis kit, with priming by a TRBC-specific oligonucleotide. Following uracil-DNA glycosylase treatment, all cDNA underwent a first 18-cycle PCR with the universal primers M1SS and BC2_uni_R. Per the source publication's procedure: For normalization, 1 million high-quality reads, each with a distinct molecular identifier, were randomly selected from each sample. Instead of being binned into consensus sequences, reads that shared molecular identifiers were thrown out. MiTCR, set to a Q25 quality threshold and the strictest error-elimination algorithm, was used for CDR3 identification, clonotype clustering and error correction. Lower-bound total TCR beta diversity was estimated with a nonparametric unseen species model using Euler transformation. TCRdb handled the public reads itself, with Q25 trimming in fastp and clone calling in MiXCR, and kept productive beta chains. Rows with a matching CDR3 protein are joined into one entry that keeps the most common DNA and genes. The V and J calls come from TCRdb's annotation, not from the publication. The sample yields hundreds of thousands of distinct CDR3 sequences; about 30% were counted once. Jointly, the top ten make up roughly 14% of the sample.

On the study overall, not on this receptor specifically: The CMV infection status of donors was not known, potentially confounding age-related changes in expanded clonotypes. As age increased, observed TCR beta diversity per million T cells dropped in a roughly linear way, and a significant reduction was already evident by age approximately 40. Because profiling used bulk unsorted PBMCs, naive and antigen-experienced compartments could not be compared conclusively. Estimates of total diversity from one million sequenced T cells were regarded as lower bounds and underestimates. There was a strong correlation between observed TCR beta diversity and the percentage of naive T cells measured by flow cytometry. Compared with the aged group, the long-lived group had more naive CD4+ T cells, fewer expanded clones and increased TCR diversity, suggesting age selection.

The donors were roughly 40 Caucasian individuals from Russia, aged about 6 to 100 years, who were systemically healthy. Each donor gave ten milliliters of peripheral blood, drawn into EDTA-treated Vacutainer tubes. Ficoll-Paque density-gradient centrifugation was used to isolate PBMCs, with at least 7 million per sample. Total RNA was extracted from PBMCs with Trizol reagent, with at least 6 micrograms obtained per sample. For every donor, flow cytometry on a PBMC aliquot measured the percentage of naive CD45RAhigh/CD27high T cells. Sequenced input: blood. This receptor chain uses TRBV6-2 or TRBV6-3 and TRBJ2-5; no D gene can be assigned with confidence. This receptor was taken from a woman aged 80 or over in good health. The sequence in DNA is TGTGCCAGCAGCCCACCGGGTGTTTCGCAGTACTTC. It codes for CASSPPGVSQYF.